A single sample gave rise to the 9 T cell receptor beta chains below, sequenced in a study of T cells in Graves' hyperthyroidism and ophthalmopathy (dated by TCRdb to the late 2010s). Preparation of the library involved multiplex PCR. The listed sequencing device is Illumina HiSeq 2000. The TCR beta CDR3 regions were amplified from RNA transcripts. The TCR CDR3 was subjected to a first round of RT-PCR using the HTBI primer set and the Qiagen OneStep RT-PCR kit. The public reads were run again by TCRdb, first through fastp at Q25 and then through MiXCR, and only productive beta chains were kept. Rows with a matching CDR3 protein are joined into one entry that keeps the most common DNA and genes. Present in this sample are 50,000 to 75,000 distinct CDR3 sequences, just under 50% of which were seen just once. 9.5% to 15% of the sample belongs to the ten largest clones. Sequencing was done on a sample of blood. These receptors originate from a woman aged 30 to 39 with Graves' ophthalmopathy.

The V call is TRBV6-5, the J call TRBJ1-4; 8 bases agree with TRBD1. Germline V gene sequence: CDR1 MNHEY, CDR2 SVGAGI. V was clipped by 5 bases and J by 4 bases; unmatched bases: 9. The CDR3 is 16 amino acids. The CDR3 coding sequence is TGTGCCAGCAGTCACAGGGGGGGGGGGCATAATGAAAAACTGTTTTTT. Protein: CASSHRGGGHNEKLFF.

The CDR3 loop reads CSRLAGGPGELFF. CDR3 nucleotide sequence: TGCAGTAGACTAGCGGGAGGTCCCGGGGAGCTGTTTTTT. The chain couples TRBV20-1 to TRBJ2-2; 13 bases are shared with TRBD2. CDR3 length: 13 residues. J gave up 6 bases and V 8 bases, and 3 bases lay outside the gene matches. From germline, CDR1 is DFQATT and CDR2 SNEGSKA (reference sequence).

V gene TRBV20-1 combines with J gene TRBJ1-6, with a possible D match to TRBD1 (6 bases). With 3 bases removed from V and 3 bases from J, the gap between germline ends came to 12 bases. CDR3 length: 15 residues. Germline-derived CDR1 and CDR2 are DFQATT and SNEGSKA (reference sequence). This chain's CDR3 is CSARTGQFYNSPLHF. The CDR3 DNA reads TGCAGTGCTAGGACAGGCCAGTTCTATAATTCACCCCTCCACTTT.

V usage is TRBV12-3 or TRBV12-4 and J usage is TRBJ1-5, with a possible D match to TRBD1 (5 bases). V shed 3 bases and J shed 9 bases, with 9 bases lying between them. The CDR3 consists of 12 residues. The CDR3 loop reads CASSLGQGPQHF. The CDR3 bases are TGTGCCAGCAGTTTGGGTCAGGGGCCCCAGCATTTT.

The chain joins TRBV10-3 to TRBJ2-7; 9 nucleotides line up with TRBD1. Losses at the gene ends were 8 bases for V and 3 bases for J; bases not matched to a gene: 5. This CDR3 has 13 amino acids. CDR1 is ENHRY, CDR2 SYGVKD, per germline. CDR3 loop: CAISTGQGYEQYF. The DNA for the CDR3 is TGTGCCATCTCCACGGGACAGGGCTACGAGCAGTACTTC.

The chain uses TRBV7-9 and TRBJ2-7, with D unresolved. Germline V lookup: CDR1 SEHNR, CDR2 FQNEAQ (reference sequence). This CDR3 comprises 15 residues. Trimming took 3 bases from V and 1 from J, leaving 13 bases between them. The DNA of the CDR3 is TGTGCCAGCAGCTTTGATTGGGCAGGATCCTACGAGCAGTACTTC. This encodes CASSFDWAGSYEQYF.

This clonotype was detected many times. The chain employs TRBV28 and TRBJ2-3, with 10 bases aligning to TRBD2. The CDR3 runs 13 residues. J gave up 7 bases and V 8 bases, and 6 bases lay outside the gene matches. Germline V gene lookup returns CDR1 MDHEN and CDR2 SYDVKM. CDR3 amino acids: CASLAGVLNTQYF. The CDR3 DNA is TGTGCCAGCCTAGCGGGAGTATTGAATACGCAGTATTTT.

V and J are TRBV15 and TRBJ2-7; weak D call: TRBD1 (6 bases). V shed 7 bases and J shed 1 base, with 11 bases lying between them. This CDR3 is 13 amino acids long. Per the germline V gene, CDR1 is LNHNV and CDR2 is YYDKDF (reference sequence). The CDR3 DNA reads TGTGCCACCAATGAAGGGGGTTCCTACGAGCAGTACTTC. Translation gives CATNEGGSYEQYF.

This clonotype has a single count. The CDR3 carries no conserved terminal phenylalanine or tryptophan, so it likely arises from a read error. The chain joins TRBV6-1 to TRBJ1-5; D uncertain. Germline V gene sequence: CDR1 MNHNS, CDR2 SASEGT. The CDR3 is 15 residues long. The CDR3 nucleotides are TGTACCAGCAGTTACTCTAGAACGGACAATCAGCCCCAGCATCTT. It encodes CTSSYSRTDNQPQHL.